The text below deals with one T cell receptor beta chain. Its antigen is unidentified. Donors gave approximately 2.5 ml of blood apiece. The data derive from a study of monozygotic twins with inflammatory bowel disease. The length of the CDR3 is 16 residues. Germline loops: CDR1 DFQATT, CDR2 SNEGSKA (reference sequence). Study-wide results and caveats: Whereas healthy co-twins had higher TCRbeta diversity (inverse Simpson), IBD patients had lower diversity. Sharing of clonotypes with others was lower in IBD patients than in healthy twins, and this was especially so with disease activity.

Via template switching, UMIs carrying a 6-nucleotide sample barcode were introduced. TCRdb reprocessed the 5' RACE reads and keeps a single row for each CDR3 protein, giving no DNA. The table lists 350,000 to 400,000 distinct CDR3 sequences. The material sequenced was blood. The TCR was taken from a human donor with ulcerative colitis or Crohn's disease, or a healthy co-twin of an affected twin (not recorded which). The rearrangement uses TRBV20-1 and TRBJ2-7; lacking DNA, the TRBD1 call made by TCRdb goes unchecked. The CDR3 protein is CSAREPLTGDSYEQYF.